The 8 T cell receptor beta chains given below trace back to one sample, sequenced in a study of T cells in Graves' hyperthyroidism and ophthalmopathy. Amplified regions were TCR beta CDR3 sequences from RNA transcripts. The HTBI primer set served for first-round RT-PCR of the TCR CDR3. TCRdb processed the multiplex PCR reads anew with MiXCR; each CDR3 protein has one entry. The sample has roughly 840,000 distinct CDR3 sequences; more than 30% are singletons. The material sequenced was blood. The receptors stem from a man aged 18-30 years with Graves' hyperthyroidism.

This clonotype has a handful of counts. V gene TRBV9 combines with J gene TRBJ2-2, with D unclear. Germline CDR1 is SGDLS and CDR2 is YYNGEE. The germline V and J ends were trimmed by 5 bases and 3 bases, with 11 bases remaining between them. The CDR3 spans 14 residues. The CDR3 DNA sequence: TGTGCCAGCAGACTGACCCGGGACACCGGGGAGCTGTTTTTT. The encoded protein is CASRLTRDTGELFF.

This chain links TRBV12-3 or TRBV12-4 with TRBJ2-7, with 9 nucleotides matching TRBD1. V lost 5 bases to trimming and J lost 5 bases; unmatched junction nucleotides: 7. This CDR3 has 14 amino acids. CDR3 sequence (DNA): TGTGCCAGCAGTGCCTCGGACAGGGGTCACGAGCAGTACTTC. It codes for CASSASDRGHEQYF.

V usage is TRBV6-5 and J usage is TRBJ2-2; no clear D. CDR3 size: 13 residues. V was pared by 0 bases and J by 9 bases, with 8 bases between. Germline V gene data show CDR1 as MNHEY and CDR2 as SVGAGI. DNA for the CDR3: TGTGCCAGCAGTTACTCGGGATACCGGGAGCTGTTTTTT. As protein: CASSYSGYRELFF.

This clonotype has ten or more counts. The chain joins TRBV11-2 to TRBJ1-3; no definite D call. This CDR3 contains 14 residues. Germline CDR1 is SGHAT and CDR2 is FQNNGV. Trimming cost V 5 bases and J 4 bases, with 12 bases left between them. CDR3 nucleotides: TGTGCCAGCAGCCACTTTGGGCACGGAAACACCATATATTTT. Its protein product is CASSHFGHGNTIYF. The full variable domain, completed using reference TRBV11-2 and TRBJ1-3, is EAGVAQSPRYKIIEKRQSVAFWCNPISGHATLYWYQQILGQGPKLLIQFQNNGVVDDSQLPKDRFSAERLKGVDSTLKIQPAKLEDSAVYLCASSHFGHGNTIYFGEGSWLTVV.

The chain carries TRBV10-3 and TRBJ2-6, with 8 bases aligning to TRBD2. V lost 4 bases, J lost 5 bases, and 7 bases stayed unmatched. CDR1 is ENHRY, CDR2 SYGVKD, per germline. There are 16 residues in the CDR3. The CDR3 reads CAISGSYSGRANVLTF. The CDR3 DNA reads TGTGCCATCAGTGGGTCCTATAGCGGGAGGGCCAACGTCCTGACTTTC.

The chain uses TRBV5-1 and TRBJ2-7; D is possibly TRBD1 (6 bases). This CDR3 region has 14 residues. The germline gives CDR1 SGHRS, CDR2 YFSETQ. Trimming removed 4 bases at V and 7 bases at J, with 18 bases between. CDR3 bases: TGCGCCAGCAGCGTCGGGACACCAGGGTGGGAGCAGTACTTC. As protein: CASSVGTPGWEQYF.

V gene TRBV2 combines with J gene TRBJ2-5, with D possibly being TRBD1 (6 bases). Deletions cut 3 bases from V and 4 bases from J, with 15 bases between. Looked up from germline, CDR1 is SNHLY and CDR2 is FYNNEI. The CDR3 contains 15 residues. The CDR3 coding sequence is TGTGCCAGCAGTGATCTAAACAGGGATGGAGAGACCCAGTACTTC. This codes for CASSDLNRDGETQYF.

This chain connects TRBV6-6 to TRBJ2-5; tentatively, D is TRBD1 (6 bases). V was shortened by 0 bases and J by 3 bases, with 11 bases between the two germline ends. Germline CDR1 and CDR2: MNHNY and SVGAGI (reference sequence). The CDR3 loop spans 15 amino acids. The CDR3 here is CASSYSRSGEETQYF. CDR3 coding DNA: TGTGCCAGCAGTTACTCGAGGTCAGGGGAAGAGACCCAGTACTTC.